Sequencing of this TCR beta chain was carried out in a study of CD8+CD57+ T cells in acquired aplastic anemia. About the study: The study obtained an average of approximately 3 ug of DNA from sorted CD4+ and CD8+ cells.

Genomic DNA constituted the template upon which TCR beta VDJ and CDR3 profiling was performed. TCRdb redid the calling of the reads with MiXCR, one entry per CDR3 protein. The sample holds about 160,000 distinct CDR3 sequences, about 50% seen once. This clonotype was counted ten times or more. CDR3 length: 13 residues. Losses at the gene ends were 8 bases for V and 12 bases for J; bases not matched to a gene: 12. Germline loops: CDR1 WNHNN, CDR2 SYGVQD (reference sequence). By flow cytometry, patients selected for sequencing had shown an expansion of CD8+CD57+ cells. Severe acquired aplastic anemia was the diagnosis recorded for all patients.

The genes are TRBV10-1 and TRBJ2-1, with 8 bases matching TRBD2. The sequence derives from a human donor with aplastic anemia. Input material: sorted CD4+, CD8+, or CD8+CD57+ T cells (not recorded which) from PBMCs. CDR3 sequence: CASSLGGGIGQFF. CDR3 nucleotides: TGCGCCAGCTCCCTCGGGGGGGGGATAGGGCAGTTCTTC.